This T cell receptor (beta chain) was observed in a study of blood T cell repertoires in COVID-19. Across the study: PBMCs, B-cell-depleted T cells, or T cells were the source of the cDNA or gDNA that made up the material.

Data came from immunoSEQ multiplex PCR; TCRdb stores just in-frame clones and leaves some out. The sample lists 250,000 to 350,000 clones, over 75% seen once, with approximately 7.8% in the top ten. The sequenced sample consisted of peripheral blood. This clonotype was obtained from a woman in her forties or fifties who had recovered from COVID-19.

The CDR3 coding sequence is TGTGCCAGCAGTCCCCCGGGGGAGAACACCATATATTTT. The encoded protein is CASSPPGENTIYF. The J gene is TRBJ1-3, the V gene TRBV6-5; D perhaps matches TRBD1 (5 bases). This CDR3 is built from 13 residues. Trimming shortened V by 5 bases and J by 7 bases, and 12 bases separated the two germline ends. The germline V gene has CDR1 MNHEY and CDR2 SVGAGI.